Given below is one TCR beta chain in context. This clonotype was recorded many times. This receptor's antigen is unknown. Per-base quality was not reported, and no clone a single base away is much larger than it. The sample belongs to a study of T-cell memory formation after mild COVID-19 (dated by TCRdb to the early 2020s). Context from the whole study: Most TCR sequence clusters were specific to one of the two donors. T-cell clones expanding and contracting after mild COVID-19 in a couple of donors were tracked by longitudinal TCRalpha and TCRbeta repertoire sequencing. Two young, previously healthy adult volunteers made up the cohort, one male and one female. Results and caveats for the whole study, not just this receptor: Some responding clones were detected in pre-infection memory, suggesting pre-existing cross-reactive memory T cells joined the SARS-CoV-2 response. From day 15 to 85, contracting clones showed balanced CD4/CD8 phenotypes, whereas a second wave of clones that expanded from day 15 to 37 leaned towards CD4+. Only two mild cases were covered by the study, and larger cohorts that include severe cases with pre-infection samples were considered necessary. SARS-CoV-2 specificity of the second-wave clones peaking on day 37 was not confirmed. Contracting CD4+ clones were found mainly in CM and EM memory subsets, while CD8+ clones were enriched in EMRA.

Sequencing instrument: Illumina NovaSeq 6000. cDNA libraries for TCRalpha and TCRbeta were prepared by 5'RACE using constant-segment primers, with sample barcodes and unique molecular identifiers added. RNA was extracted from every sample with Trizol reagent. Amplification of the libraries took two PCR steps, and the second step added a second sample barcode plus Illumina TruSeq adapters. Sequencing of libraries was performed on an Illumina NovaSeq with 2 x 150 bp paired-end reads. On the authors' methods: The reads were demultiplexed and collapsed into UMI-guided consensus sequences using migec v1.2.7. With mixcr v2.1.11, UMI consensuses were aligned to TRA and TRB V and J templates and assembled into clonotypes. Expanded or contracted clonotypes were those called significant by both edgeR and NoisET, with noise models trained on biological replicates. For edgeR calls, the thresholds were a false discovery rate-adjusted p below 0.01 and a log2 fold-change of 1. As an exploratory analysis of dynamics, PCA with hierarchical clustering was applied to max-normalized trajectories of the 1000 most abundant clonotypes. Separately sequenced CD4+ and CD8+ repertoires were used to assign a CD4 or CD8 phenotype to each responding clone. TCRdb ran its own pipeline on the public reads, namely fastp trimming at Q25 and MiXCR clone calling, and kept in-frame beta chains. A single entry per CDR3 protein holds the most common genes and DNA from its merged rows. These V and J calls are TCRdb output, not the study's own analysis. The sample contains 450,000 to 650,000 distinct CDR3 sequences, about a sixth of them found a single time. Around 11% of the sample belongs to the ten largest clones.

Measured from the cysteine to the phenylalanine, the CDR3 is 15 residues long. Just CDR3 DNA is preserved here, 45 bases in frame from base 1. Per the germline V gene, ENHRY is the CDR1 and SYGVKD is the CDR2. The V and J ends are trimmed by 8 bases and 5 bases, leaving 20 bases between them. Ficoll-Paque density gradient centrifugation was used to isolate PBMCs. This TCR was sampled from an adult woman who had mild COVID-19 (a few samples of this study predate the infection). The sample titles of this study are shuffled in the database, so cell type and time point are left out; the donor was told from shared clones. Material for sequencing was PBMCs or a T cell subset sorted from them (not recorded which). The chain joins TRBV10-3 to TRBJ2-3; the D gene identity is not certain. The CDR3 is CAIGSDSAALDTQYF. The sequenced DNA: TGTGCCATCGGATCCGACTCCGCAGCTCTAGATACGCAGTATTTT.